A single T cell receptor beta chain is shown here with its context. These data come from a study of control samples from healthy donors and cancer patients. The V end lost 2 bases, the J end lost 0 bases, and 11 bases lay between the germline ends. The length of the CDR3 is 15 residues. Germline V gene data show CDR1 as MNHEY and CDR2 as SVGEGT. Here immunoSEQ multiplex PCR was the method, and the copy in TCRdb shows in-frame clones only, minus some. The top ten clones hold roughly 3.8% of a sample with tens of thousands of clones, roughly 86% of them seen once. The sample consisted of blood. This TCR was sampled from a man aged 50 to 59 in good health. This chain connects TRBV6-2 or TRBV6-3 to TRBJ2-7, with D perhaps matching TRBD2 (6 bases). The CDR3 reads CASSYGAGSSYEQYF. DNA for the CDR3: TGTGCCAGCAGTTACGGGGCGGGAAGCTCCTACGAGCAGTACTTC.